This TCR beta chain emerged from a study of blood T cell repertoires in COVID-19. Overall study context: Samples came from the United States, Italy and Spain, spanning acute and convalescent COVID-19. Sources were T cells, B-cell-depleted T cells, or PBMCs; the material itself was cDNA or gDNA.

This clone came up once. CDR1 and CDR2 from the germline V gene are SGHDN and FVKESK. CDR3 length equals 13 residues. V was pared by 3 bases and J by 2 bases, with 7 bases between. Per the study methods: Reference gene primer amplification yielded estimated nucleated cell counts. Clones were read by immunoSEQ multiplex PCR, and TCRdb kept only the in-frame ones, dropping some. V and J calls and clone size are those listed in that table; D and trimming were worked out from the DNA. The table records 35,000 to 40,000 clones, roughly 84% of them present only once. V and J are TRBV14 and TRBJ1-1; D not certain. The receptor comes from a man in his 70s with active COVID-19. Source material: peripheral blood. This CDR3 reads CASSQTHNTEAFF. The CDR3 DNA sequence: TGTGCCAGCAGCCAGACACATAACACTGAAGCTTTCTTT.